This T cell receptor beta chain was profiled in a study of blood T cells in healthy people across ages. The V gene's germline CDR1 is DFQATT and CDR2 SNEGSKA (reference sequence). CDR3 size: 14 residues. V trimming: 2 bases; J trimming: 6 bases; junction bases outside the gene matches: 6. For the second PCR, which ran for 7 to 11 cycles, a sample-barcoded 5' primer and a J-beta primer mix were used. A tag from a template-switch adaptor with 12 random nucleotides marked each cDNA molecule. TCRdb called the 5' RACE reads again in MiXCR, with one record for every CDR3 protein. The sample contains about 1.4 million distinct CDR3 sequences, roughly 64% of which appear only once. Per individual sample, total RNA of at least 6 micrograms was extracted.

The chain employs TRBV20-1 and TRBJ2-1; 8 positions agree with TRBD2. The source of this sequence is a man between 18 and 29 years old in good health. The specimen was blood. CDR3 DNA: TGCAGTGCTAGAAGGCTAGCGGGTATCAATGAGCAGTTCTTC. Its protein is CSARRLAGINEQFF.